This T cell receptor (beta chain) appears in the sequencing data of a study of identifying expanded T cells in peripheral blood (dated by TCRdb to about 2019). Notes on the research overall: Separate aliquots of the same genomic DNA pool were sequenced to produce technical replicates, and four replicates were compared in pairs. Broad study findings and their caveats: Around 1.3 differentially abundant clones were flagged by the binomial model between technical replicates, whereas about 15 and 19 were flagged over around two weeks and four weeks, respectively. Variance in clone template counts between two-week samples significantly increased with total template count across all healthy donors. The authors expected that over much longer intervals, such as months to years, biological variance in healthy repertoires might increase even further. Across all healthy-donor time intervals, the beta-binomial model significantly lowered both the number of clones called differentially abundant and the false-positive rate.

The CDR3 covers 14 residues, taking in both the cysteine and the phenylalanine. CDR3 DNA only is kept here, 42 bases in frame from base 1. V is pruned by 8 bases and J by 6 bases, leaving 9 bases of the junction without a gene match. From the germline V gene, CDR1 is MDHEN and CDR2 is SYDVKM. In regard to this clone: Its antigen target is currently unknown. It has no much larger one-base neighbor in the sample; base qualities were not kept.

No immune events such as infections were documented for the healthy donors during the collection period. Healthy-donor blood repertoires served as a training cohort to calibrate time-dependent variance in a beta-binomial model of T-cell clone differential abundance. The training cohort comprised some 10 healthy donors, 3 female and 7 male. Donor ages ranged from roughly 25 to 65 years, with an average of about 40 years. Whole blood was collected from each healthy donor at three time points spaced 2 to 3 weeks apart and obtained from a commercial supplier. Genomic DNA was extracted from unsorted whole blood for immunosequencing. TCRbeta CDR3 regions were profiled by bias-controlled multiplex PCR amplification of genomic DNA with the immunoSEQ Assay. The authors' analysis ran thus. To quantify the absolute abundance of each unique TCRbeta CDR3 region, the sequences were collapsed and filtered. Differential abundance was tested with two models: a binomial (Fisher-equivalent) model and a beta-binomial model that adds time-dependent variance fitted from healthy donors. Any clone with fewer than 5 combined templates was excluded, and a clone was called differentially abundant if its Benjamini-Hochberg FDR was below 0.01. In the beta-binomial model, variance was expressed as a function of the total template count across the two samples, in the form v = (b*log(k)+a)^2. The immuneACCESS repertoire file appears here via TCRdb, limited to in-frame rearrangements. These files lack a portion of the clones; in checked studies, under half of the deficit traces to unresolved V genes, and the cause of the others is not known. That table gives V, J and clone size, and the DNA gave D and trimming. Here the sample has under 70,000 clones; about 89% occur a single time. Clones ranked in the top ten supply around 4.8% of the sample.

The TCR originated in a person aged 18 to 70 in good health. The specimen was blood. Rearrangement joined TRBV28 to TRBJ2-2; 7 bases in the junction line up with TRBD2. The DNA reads TGTGCCAGCGCCCCTGGGAGGGACGCCGGGGAGCTGTTTTTT. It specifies CASAPGRDAGELFF.